This T cell receptor (beta chain) was documented in a study of T cells after yellow fever vaccination. The wider study: With SMART-Seq v4 Ultra Low Input, the fractions containing low cell numbers were prepared.

Germline V gives CDR1 LNHNV, CDR2 YYDKDF (reference sequence). This CDR3 is 15 amino acids long. V gave up 5 bases and J gave up 3 bases, with 17 bases separating them. One entry per CDR3 protein results from TCRdb running MiXCR on the 5' RACE reads. The sample carries some 240,000 distinct CDR3 sequences, 3.6% recorded once. Study results and limitations: Among all clonotypes, a small share was observed in both CD4 and CD8 compartments. Primary-vaccination clones mostly resurfaced post-booster (just under 98% CD4, roughly 87% CD8). FACS-sorted repertoires could contain abundant clonotypes contaminating from the bulk population.

A word on this clonotype: The antigen is not known.

This sequence joins TRBV15 and TRBJ2-7, with D maybe TRBD2 (6 bases). This clonotype originated in a man in his late teens or twenties who received the YFV17D yellow fever vaccine. The sequencing used PBMCs, collected 15 days after the yellow fever booster vaccination. For the CDR3, the DNA is TGTGCCACCAGCGAAACCGGGACTCTGAACTACGAGCAGTACTTC. Its translation is CATSETGTLNYEQYF.